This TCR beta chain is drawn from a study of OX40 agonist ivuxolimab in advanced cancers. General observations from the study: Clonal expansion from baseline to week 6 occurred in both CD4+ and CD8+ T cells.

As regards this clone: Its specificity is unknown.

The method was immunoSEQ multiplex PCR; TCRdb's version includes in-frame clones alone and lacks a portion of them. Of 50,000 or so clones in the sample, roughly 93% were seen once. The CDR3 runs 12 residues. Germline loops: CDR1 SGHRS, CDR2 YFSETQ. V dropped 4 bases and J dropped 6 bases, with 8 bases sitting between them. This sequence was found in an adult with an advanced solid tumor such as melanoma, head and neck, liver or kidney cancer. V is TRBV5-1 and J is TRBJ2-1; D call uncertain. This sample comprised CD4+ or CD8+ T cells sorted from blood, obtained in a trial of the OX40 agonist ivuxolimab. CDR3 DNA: TGCGCCAGCAGCCTTGGTGGCAATGAGCAGTTCTTC. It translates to CASSLGGNEQFF.